This T cell receptor beta chain was identified during a study of cytomegalovirus exposure and HLA in healthy donors. The study, taken as a whole, reports: There was a cluster of highly shared sequence variants that was likely a sequencing artifact.

PCR involved 60 Vbeta and 13 Jbeta primers. As processed by the authors: In a later analysis, of some 80 million unique beta chains, about 12 million appeared in at least two donors. TCRdb's table, derived via immunoSEQ multiplex PCR, lists solely in-frame clones and lacks some. The DNA gave D and trimming, while V, J and clone size come from that table. The sample has 150,000 to 200,000 clones; roughly 81% are singletons. As regards this clone: Its antigen remains unknown.

The sequence was collected from a woman aged 18-29 years in good health and CMV-seropositive. Sequenced material: PBMCs.

This CDR3 reads CASSAGGDAEKLFF. CDR3 bases: TGTGCCAGCAGCGCAGGTGGTGACGCTGAAAAACTGTTTTTT. This chain links TRBV9 with TRBJ1-4, with D unresolved. Per the germline V gene, CDR1 is SGDLS and CDR2 is YYNGEE. The CDR3 consists of 14 residues. The germline V and J ends were trimmed by 3 bases and 7 bases, with 13 bases remaining between them.